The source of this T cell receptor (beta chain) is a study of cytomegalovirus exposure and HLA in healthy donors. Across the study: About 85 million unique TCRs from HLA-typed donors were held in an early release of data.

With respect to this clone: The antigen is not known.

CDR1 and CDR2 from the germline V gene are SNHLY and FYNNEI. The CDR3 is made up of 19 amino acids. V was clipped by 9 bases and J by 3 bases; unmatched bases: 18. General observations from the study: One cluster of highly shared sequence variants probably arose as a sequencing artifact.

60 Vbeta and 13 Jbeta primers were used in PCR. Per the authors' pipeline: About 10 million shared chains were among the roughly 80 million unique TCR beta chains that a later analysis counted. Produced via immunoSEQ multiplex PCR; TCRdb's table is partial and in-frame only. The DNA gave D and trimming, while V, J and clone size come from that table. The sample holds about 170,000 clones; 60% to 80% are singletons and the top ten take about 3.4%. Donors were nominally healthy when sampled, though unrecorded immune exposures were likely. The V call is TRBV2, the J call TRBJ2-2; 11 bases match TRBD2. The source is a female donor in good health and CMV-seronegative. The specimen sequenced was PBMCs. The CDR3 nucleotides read TGTGCCAGTTTTTCCCGGGACAGAGGGACTAGCGGTCACACCGGGGAGCTGTTTTTT. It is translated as CASFSRDRGTSGHTGELFF.